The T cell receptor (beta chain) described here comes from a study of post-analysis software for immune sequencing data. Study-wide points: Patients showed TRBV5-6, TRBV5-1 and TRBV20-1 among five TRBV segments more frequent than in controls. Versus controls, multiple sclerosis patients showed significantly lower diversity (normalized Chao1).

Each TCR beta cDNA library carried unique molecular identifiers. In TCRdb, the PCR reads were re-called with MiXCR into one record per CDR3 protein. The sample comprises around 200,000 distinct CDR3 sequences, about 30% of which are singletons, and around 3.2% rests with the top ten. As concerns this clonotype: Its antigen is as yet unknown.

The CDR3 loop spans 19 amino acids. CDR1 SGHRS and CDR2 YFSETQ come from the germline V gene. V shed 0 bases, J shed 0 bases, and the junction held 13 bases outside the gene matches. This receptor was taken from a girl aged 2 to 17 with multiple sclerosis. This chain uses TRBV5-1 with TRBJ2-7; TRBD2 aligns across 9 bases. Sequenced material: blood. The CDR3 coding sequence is TGCGCCAGCAGCTTGGATCCCTCCAGCGGGAGGCGAAGCTCCTACGAGCAGTACTTC. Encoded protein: CASSLDPSSGRRSSYEQYF.